The entry below gives a single T cell receptor (beta chain) sequence along with its context. Antigen: not known. Time point of the sample: late sampling 161 to 241 days after vaccination in three convalescent patients. As for treatment: approximately 9-day PBMC culture with coronavirus spike peptide pools or control peptides (ViraFEST assay). Using peptide pools, antigen-specific T cells were expanded in ViraFEST before TCRs were sequenced. The source of the sample is a study of vaccination and CD4 T cells after COVID-19. Study as a whole: Every culture used as a control got a CEFX pool, an HIV-1 Nef pool, or no peptide.

The Oncomine TCR Beta short-read assay was applied to DNA of cultured CD4+ T cells. TCRdb reprocessed the PCR reads with MiXCR, giving one entry per CDR3 protein. The data hold 20,000 to 25,000 distinct CDR3 sequences, with roughly 29% observed a single time. Germline V lookup: CDR1 MDHEN, CDR2 SYDVKM. The V gene end was trimmed by 7 bases and the J gene end by 4 bases; junction bases not matched to a gene: 6. The CDR3 covers 13 residues. This chain connects TRBV28 to TRBJ2-7; TRBD2 matches at 8 bases. The sample was CD4+ T cells from blood, cultured in vitro, taken about 7 months after SARS-CoV-2 vaccination. The origin of this receptor is a human donor who had recovered from COVID-19. DNA for the CDR3: TGTGCCAGCAACCAGCGGGAGCCGTACGAGCAGTACTTC. This translates into CASNQREPYEQYF.